Listed here are 5 T cell receptor beta chains from one sample, sequenced in a study of blood T cell repertoires in COVID-19. The table came from immunoSEQ multiplex PCR; TCRdb's copy has only in-frame clones and leaves some out. Of tens of thousands of clones listed, more than 90% are singletons. Specimen: peripheral blood. All receptors derive from a man in his fifties with acute or convalescent COVID-19.

V and J are TRBV28 and TRBJ2-1, with D perhaps TRBD2 (5 bases). CDR1 and CDR2 from the germline V gene are MDHEN and SYDVKM. V was clipped by 5 bases and J by 8 bases, with 10 bases between them. CDR3 length: 12 residues. Written as DNA, the CDR3 is TGTGCCAGCAGTCCACTAGAAGATGAGCAGTTCTTC. Amino acids: CASSPLEDEQFF.

The J gene is TRBJ1-1, the V gene TRBV5-1; 8 positions agree with TRBD1. The CDR3 has 15 residues. The ends lost 4 bases at V and 7 bases at J; junction bases unmatched: 12. CDR1 and CDR2 from the germline V gene are SGHRS and YFSETQ. CDR3 nucleotide sequence: TGCGCCAGCAGCAGCGGACAGGGCGTAGGTCGTGAAGCTTTCTTT. Its translation is CASSSGQGVGREAFF.

The V and J genes are TRBV5-1 and TRBJ1-6; perhaps TRBD1 as D (5 bases). Germline CDR1 and CDR2: SGHRS and YFSETQ. V gave up 4 bases and J gave up 13 bases, with 15 bases separating them. The CDR3 spans 13 residues. The CDR3, as DNA: TGCGCCAGCAGCCCGGGGGGAGCTCCTCCCCTCCACTTT. The encoded protein is CASSPGGAPPLHF.

This chain connects TRBV12-3 or TRBV12-4 to TRBJ1-1, with D possibly TRBD1 on 6 matching bases. The CDR3 is 13 amino acids. V dropped 7 bases and J dropped 5 bases, with 14 bases sitting between them. CDR3 nucleotides: TGTGCCAGCAAACCATGGGGGCGGACTGAAGCTTTCTTT. It specifies CASKPWGRTEAFF.

This rearrangement joins TRBV4-3 to TRBJ2-5; 12 bases are a match to TRBD2. V shed 5 bases, J shed 5 bases, and the junction held 3 bases outside the gene matches. Germline V gives CDR1 LGHNA, CDR2 YSLEER. This CDR3 contains 14 residues. The CDR3 DNA reads TGCGCCAGCAGCACCGGGACTAGCGGGGAGACCCAGTACTTC. This encodes CASSTGTSGETQYF.